This section outlines one T cell receptor (beta chain) sequence together with its context. Its antigen specificity is not known. Within one base of it there is no much larger clone, and no base qualities were kept. The CDR3 has 16 amino acids, counting the end cysteine and phenylalanine. The kept DNA is CDR3 alone, 48 bases in frame from the first base. V loses 3 bases, J loses 4 bases, and the germline ends lie 18 bases apart. The germline V gene encodes CDR1 KGHSH and CDR2 LQKENI. The data were obtained in a study of regulatory T cells in long-lasting Graves disease (dated by TCRdb to the early 2020s). For context, the study as a whole: To count as having persistent Graves' disease, a patient had to have received antithyroid drug treatment for over 5 years with TSH receptor autoantibodies remaining persistently positive. Persistent Graves' disease patients were compared with newly diagnosed Graves' disease patients by peripheral blood TCR sequencing and RNA sequencing. The study was registered as a clinical trial and conducted in China. TCR sequencing covered 13 persistent and around 20 newly diagnosed Graves' disease patients, some 33 samples in total. Antithyroid drugs had been taken for approximately ten years on average by persistent Graves' disease patients in the clinical cohort. Study-wide findings and limitations: Persistent disease showed preferential use of TRBV28, TRBJ1-2 and TRBJ2-5, whereas newly diagnosed disease favored TRBV20-1 and TRBJ2-1. Patients with persistent disease shared more public clonotypes (around 2,700) than newly diagnosed patients did (approximately 1,000). Because the primary lesion, thyroid tissue, could not be accessed, the study looked at peripheral blood alone. Only the TCR beta chain was sequenced and analyzed. As a limitation, the authors acknowledged that the small sample size may reduce accuracy. Compared with newly diagnosed patients, patients with persistent Graves' disease had lower TCR Shannon entropy and fewer highly expanded clones, which suggests clonal expansion.

To prepare the library, multiplex PCR was applied. Reads for this sample came from an Illumina HiSeq 4000. TCR beta libraries were built with iRepertoire HTBI primers and Arm-PCR amplification of CDR3 regions. Before sequencing, the PCR products went through gel purification. Processing in the source paper ran as follows. A total of roughly 58 TRBV and under 15 TRBJ segments were identified across samples and were used for gene usage analysis of CDR3 amino acid clonotypes. Filtered high-quality paired reads were merged into contigs using COPE and FqMerger. BLAST was used to align contigs to IMGT TRBV, TRBD and TRBJ reference genes, and CDR3 was defined according to IMGT. Clonotypes above 0.1% frequency were classified as highly expanded clones. Shannon entropy was used to measure repertoire diversity, and the Gini coefficient was used to measure V-J evenness. Clonotypes shared by more than one individual were considered public. Clones were called with MiXCR by TCRdb after fastp trimmed the public reads at Q25, and only in-frame beta chains were retained. Entries that share a CDR3 protein sequence are merged under the most common genes and DNA. The V and J calls were determined by TCRdb, not by the authors. For this sample there are 310,000 or so distinct CDR3 sequences; roughly 21% appear just once. Jointly, the top ten make up roughly 27% of the sample.

Interpreted using the paper, the time point label stands for: persistent/refractory GD, antithyroid drugs over 5 years with positive TRAb. For both TCR sequencing and RNA sequencing, RNA was extracted from PBMCs in TRIzol. The diagnosis of Graves' disease was made according to American Thyroid Association guidelines. The patients came from an endocrinology department in Xi'an, China. Each patient gave approximately 10 milliliters of peripheral blood, collected in an EDTA anticoagulant tube. Ficoll Paque Plus density gradient separation was used to isolate PBMCs, and no further T cell sorting was performed. An Agilent 2100 Bioanalyzer and agarose gel were used to check RNA quality, while a NanoDrop 2000 measured RNA concentration.

This sample comprised peripheral blood mononuclear cells (PBMCs), obtained when the disease was refractory, from a patient treated with antithyroid drugs. This TCR was recovered from a female donor with Graves disease. Rearrangement joined TRBV18 to TRBJ2-5; the D gene is perhaps TRBD1, from 5 matching bases. CDR3 reads: CASSPREQGYGETQYF. At the DNA level, the sequence is TGTGCCAGCTCACCCCGAGAGCAGGGCTATGGAGAGACCCAGTACTTC. With the rest looked up from the reference TRBV18 and TRBJ2-5 genes rather than sequenced, the full variable domain is NAGVMQNPRHLVRRRGQEARLRCSPMKGHSHVYWYRQLPEEGLKFMVYLQKENIIDESGMPKERFSAEFPKEGPSILRIQQVVRGDSAAYFCASSPREQGYGETQYFGPGTRLLVL.